This note documents a single T cell receptor (beta chain) sequence. What it binds is not known. The sample originates from a study of T cell responses to AZD1222 COVID-19 vaccine. Analysis merged second doses at about 4 or about 12 weeks. With V trimmed by 4 bases and J by 5 bases, 7 bases remained unmatched. Germline lookup yields CDR1 SGHNT and CDR2 YYREEE (reference sequence). This CDR3 is built from 15 residues. Data came from immunoSEQ multiplex PCR; TCRdb stores just in-frame clones and leaves some out. Of about 81,000 clones in the sample, roughly 90% were seen once. Study-level points and caveats: Without day 14 samples, only post-peak T cell repertoires were studied. A mostly white British donor set with more females was recruited, and clonal diversity was possibly underestimated. Dominant CD4 TCR responses targeted spike regions 160-218 and 743-854.

The chain links TRBV5-4 to TRBJ1-2; 11 bases are a match to TRBD1. The source of this sequence is an adult who received the AZD1222 COVID-19 vaccine. This specimen consisted of peripheral blood, obtained 28 days after the second AZD1222 dose. The CDR3 loop reads CASSAPGDRGYGYTF. The CDR3 nucleotides read TGTGCCAGCAGCGCACCCGGGGACAGGGGGTATGGCTACACCTTC. Supplemented by reference TRBV5-4 and TRBJ1-2, the full variable domain reads ETGVTQSPTHLIKTRGQQVTLRCSSQSGHNTVSWYQQALGQGPQFIFQYYREEENGRGNFPPRFSGLQFPNYSSELNVNALELDDSALYLCASSAPGDRGYGYTFGSGTRLTVV.